This T cell receptor (beta chain) came from a study of blood T cell repertoires in COVID-19 (dated by TCRdb to 2020 to 2021). In terms of the full investigation: Collaborator samples came from the United States, Italy and Spain and covered acute and convalescent phases of COVID-19. The prospective study material was composed of cDNA or gDNA derived from T cells, B-cell-depleted T cells, or PBMCs. Deeply sampled blood TCRbeta repertoires from subjects exposed to, actively infected with, or recovered from COVID-19 were included in the dataset. The repertoires were made available in a free public database intended to serve as a resource for research on the immune response to SARS-CoV-2. The samples were drawn from the first 160 participants of the ongoing ImmuneRACE study and from some 1,300 subjects provided by 6 global collaborators. Nearly every sample came with metadata listing a de-identified subject ID, COVID-19 status, age in years and sex. Where available, HLA class I and class II types were obtained from metadata supplied by the sample provider rather than from assay-based typing. The paper as a whole reports these results and caveats: How much clinical and demographic metadata was included differed by source and by participant, and the metadata was provided uncurated.

In regard to this clone: No antigen is known for it. Within one base of it there is no much larger clone, and no base qualities were kept.

TCRbeta CDR3 regions were amplified from genomic DNA by means of the immunoSEQ Assay, a bias-controlled multiplex PCR. The original methods were these. Within the assay, amplification of reference gene primers was used to estimate how many nucleated cells each sample contained. To quantify the absolute abundance of each unique TCRbeta CDR3 rearrangement, sequence reads were collapsed and filtered. For each sample, productive Simpson clonality was calculated as the square root of Simpson's diversity index over productive rearrangements. As stored in TCRdb, this immuneACCESS dataset retains in-frame rearrangements with V and J assigned. A fraction of the clones does not appear; measured against another copy, unresolved V genes explain less than half of the discrepancy, and the remainder lacks a known reason. V and J calls and clone size are given by that table; D and trimming were obtained from the DNA. The sample records approximately 100,000 clones, roughly 80% of which are singletons. 11% of the sample lies in the top ten.

The collaborating institutions used their own protocols to collect whole blood in K2EDTA tubes. For TCRbeta analysis, collaborators shipped samples in one of three forms: frozen whole blood, isolated PBMCs, or DNA extracted from either of those sample types. The CDR3 covers 15 residues, taking in both the cysteine and the phenylalanine. This entry keeps only the CDR3 DNA: 45 bases, framed from base 1. The germline V gene supplies CDR1 MNHEY and CDR2 SVGAGI. Germline trimming amounts to 7 bases on V and 4 bases on J, with 9 as the count of junction bases outside the gene matches. The V gene is TRBV6-5 and the J gene is TRBJ2-5, and 10 junction bases match TRBD1. This TCR derives from a man aged 65 to 79 with active or convalescent COVID-19. Material for sequencing was peripheral blood. The CDR3 region has the sequence CASTSDRGQVETQYF. The DNA is as follows: TGTGCCAGCACCTCCGACAGGGGGCAAGTAGAGACCCAGTACTTC.